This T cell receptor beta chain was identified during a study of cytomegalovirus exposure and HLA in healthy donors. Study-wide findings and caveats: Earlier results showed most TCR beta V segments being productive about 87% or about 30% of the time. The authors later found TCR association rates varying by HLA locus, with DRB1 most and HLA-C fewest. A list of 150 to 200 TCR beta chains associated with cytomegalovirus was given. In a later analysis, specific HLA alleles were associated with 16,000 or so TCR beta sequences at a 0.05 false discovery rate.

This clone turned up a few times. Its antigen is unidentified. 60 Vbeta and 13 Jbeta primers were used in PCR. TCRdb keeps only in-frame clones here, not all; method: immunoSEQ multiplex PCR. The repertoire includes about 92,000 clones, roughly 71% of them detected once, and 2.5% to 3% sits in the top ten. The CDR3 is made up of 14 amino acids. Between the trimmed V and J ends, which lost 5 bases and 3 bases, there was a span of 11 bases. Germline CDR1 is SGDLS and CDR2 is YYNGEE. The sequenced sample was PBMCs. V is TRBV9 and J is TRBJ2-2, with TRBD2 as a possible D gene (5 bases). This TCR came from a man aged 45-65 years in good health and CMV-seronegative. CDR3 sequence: CASRARTDTGELFF. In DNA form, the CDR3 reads TGTGCCAGCAGGGCCAGGACTGACACCGGGGAGCTGTTTTTT.